This T cell receptor (beta chain) emerged from a study of OX40 agonist ivuxolimab in advanced cancers. Comment on this clone: The antigen is not known.

Germline V CDR1 and CDR2: ENHRY, SYGVKD. This CDR3 comprises 14 residues. V trimming: 11 bases; J trimming: 0 bases; junction bases outside the gene matches: 6. Whole-study results and caveats: No antigen was identified for the clonally expanded peripheral T cells. The mean number of expanded clones was higher in CD8+ T cells than in CD4+. Also showing low normalized T-cell clonal expansion were some of the nonresponders.

Some clones are missing from TCRdb's copy, which holds only in-frame ones; the method was immunoSEQ multiplex PCR. Here the sample spans fewer than 95,000 clones, more than 80% being singletons. The sample was CD4+ or CD8+ T cells sorted from blood, taken in a trial of the OX40 agonist ivuxolimab. The TCR originated in an adult with an advanced solid tumor such as melanoma, head and neck, liver or kidney cancer. The chain recombines TRBV10-3 with TRBJ1-3; TRBD1 agrees at 8 bases. The chain's CDR3 is CAVSTGVSGNTIYF. DNA for the CDR3: TGTGCCGTCTCGACAGGGGTCTCTGGAAACACCATATATTTT.